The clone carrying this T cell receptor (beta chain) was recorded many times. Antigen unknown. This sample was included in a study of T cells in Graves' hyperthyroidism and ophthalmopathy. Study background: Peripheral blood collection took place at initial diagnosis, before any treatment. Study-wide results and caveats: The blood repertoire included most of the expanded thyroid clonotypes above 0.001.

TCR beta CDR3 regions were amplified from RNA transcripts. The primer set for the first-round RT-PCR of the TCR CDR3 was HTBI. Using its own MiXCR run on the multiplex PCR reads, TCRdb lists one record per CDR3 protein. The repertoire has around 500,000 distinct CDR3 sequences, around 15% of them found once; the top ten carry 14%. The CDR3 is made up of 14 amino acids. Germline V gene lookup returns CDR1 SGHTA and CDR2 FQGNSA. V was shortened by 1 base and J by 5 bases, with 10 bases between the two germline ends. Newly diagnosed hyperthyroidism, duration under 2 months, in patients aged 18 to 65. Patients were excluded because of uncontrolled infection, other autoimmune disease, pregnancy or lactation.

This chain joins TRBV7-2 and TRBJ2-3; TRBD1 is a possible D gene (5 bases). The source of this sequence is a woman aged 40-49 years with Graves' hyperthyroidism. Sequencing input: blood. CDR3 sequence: CASSLGAQGDTQYF. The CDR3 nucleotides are TGTGCCAGCAGCTTAGGGGCCCAGGGAGATACGCAGTATTTT.